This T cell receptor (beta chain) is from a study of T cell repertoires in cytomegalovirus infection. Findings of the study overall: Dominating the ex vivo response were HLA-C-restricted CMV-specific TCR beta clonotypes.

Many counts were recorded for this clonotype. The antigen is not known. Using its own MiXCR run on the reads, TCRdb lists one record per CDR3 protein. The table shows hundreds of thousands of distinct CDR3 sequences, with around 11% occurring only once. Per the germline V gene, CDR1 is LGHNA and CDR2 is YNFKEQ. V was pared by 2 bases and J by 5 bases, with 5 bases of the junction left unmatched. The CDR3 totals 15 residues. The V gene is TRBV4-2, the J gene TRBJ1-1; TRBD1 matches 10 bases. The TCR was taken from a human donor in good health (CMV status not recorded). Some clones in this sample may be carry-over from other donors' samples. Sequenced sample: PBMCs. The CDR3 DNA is TGTGCCAGCAGCCAAATAGGACAGGGGGGGACTGAAGCTTTCTTT. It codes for CASSQIGQGGTEAFF.